Presented here are 27 T cell receptor beta chains from one specimen sequenced in a study of cytomegalovirus exposure and HLA in healthy donors. Vbeta (60) and Jbeta (13) primers were used in the PCR. The protocol was immunoSEQ multiplex PCR, while the TCRdb copy is restricted to in-frame clones and leaves out a portion. The table lists some 130,000 clones, 80% of them singletons. Sequenced material: PBMCs. These TCRs come from a man aged 25 to 40 in good health and CMV-seronegative.

The CDR3 region is CASSSGGFGNEQYF. CDR3 DNA: TGTGCCAGCAGCTCAGGGGGGTTCGGGAACGAGCAGTACTTC. This chain links TRBV9 with TRBJ2-7; possibly TRBD1 for D (7 bases). V lost 4 bases and J lost 5, with 16 bases in between. CDR3 length: 14 residues. Germline V lookup: CDR1 SGDLS, CDR2 YYNGEE.

About this clone itself: The junction departs from the called germline gene at one end, perhaps through a read error. The chain uses TRBV7-7 and TRBJ1-1; 8 bases align to TRBD1. In germline, CDR1 is SSHAT, CDR2 FNYEAQ (reference sequence). The CDR3 consists of 15 residues. The CDR3 reads CASSRDRGKNTEAFF. CDR3 DNA sequence: TGTGCTAGCAGTCGAGACAGGGGAAAGAACACTGAAGCTTTCTTT. Together with reference TRBV7-7 and TRBJ1-1, the CDR3 gives the full variable domain: GAGVSQSPRYKVTKRGQDVTLRCDPISSHATLYWYQQALGQGPEFLTYFNYEAQPDKSGLPSDRFSAERPEGSISTLTIQRTEQRDSAMYRCASSRDRGKNTEAFFGQGTRLTVV.

The CDR3 DNA reads TGTGCCAGCAGCTCACTAAGGGGGGGAGACTATGGCTACACCTTC. Its protein is CASSSLRGGDYGYTF. The chain is built from TRBV11-2 and TRBJ1-2; perhaps TRBD1 as D (6 bases). Trimming pared 4 bases from V and 3 bases from J, leaving 15 bases between. Per the germline V gene, CDR1 is SGHAT and CDR2 is FQNNGV. The CDR3 spans 15 residues.

In this sample, this clone turned up once. The CDR3 here is CASSQGGRGNIQYF. The CDR3 DNA sequence: TGCGCCAGCAGCCAGGGGGGACGGGGAAACATTCAGTACTTC. The chain joins TRBV5-1 to TRBJ2-4, with TRBD1 as a possible D gene (7 bases). The CDR3 contains 14 residues. The germline gives CDR1 SGHRS, CDR2 YFSETQ. The V end lost 4 bases, the J end lost 6 bases, and 14 bases lay between the germline ends.

The chain links TRBV25-1 to TRBJ1-2; no clear D. V lost 4 bases to trimming and J lost 2 bases, with 5 bases between them. This CDR3 contains 12 residues. The germline gives CDR1 MGHDK, CDR2 SYGVNS. The CDR3 DNA is TGTGCCAGCAGTGTACAGAACTATGGCTACACCTTC. Translating gives CASSVQNYGYTF.

The J gene is TRBJ2-3, the V gene TRBV10-1; no clear D. CDR3 length: 15 amino acids. Germline CDR1 and CDR2: WNHNN and SYGVQD (reference sequence). V dropped 1 base and J dropped 2 bases, with 10 bases sitting between them. The CDR3 region is CASSEFQFPTDTQYF. CDR3 coding DNA: TGCGCCAGCAGTGAGTTCCAGTTTCCCACAGATACGCAGTATTTT.

The chain carries TRBV4-3 and TRBJ2-7; 12 bases agree with TRBD2. The germline V gene encodes CDR1 LGHNA and CDR2 YSLEER. This CDR3 contains 16 residues. Unmatched junction bases numbered 9, after V lost 2 bases and J lost 7 bases. The CDR3 here is CASSQSLAGGPREQYF. The CDR3 DNA is TGCGCCAGCAGCCAATCGCTAGCGGGAGGGCCAAGGGAGCAGTACTTC.

V gene TRBV5-6 combines with J gene TRBJ1-2; TRBD1 is a possible D gene (5 bases). The germline gives CDR1 SGHDT, CDR2 YYEEEE. The germline V and J ends were trimmed by 2 bases and 2 bases, with 10 bases remaining between them. This CDR3 has 14 amino acids. This chain's CDR3 is CASSFRQGNYGYTF. The CDR3 nucleotides read TGTGCCAGCAGCTTCCGTCAGGGAAACTATGGCTACACCTTC.

There are a few counts of this clone. The CDR3 sequence: CASSMLADTQYF. CDR3 DNA: TGTGCCAGTAGTATGCTAGCAGATACGCAGTATTTT. V gene TRBV19 combines with J gene TRBJ2-3; D is uncertain. V lost 3 bases to trimming and J lost 4 bases, with 5 bases between them. Germline lookup yields CDR1 LNHDA and CDR2 SQIVND (reference sequence). The CDR3 length is 12 residues.

The chain uses TRBV10-1 and TRBJ2-5; 9 bases line up with TRBD2. This CDR3 is built from 14 residues. CDR1 is WNHNN and CDR2 is SYGVQD in the germline V gene (reference sequence). Germline trimming cut 2 bases from V and 5 bases from J; bases unmatched to any gene: 3. CDR3 residues: CASSEAAGGETQYF. The CDR3 DNA follows: TGCGCCAGCAGTGAGGCGGCGGGAGGGGAGACCCAGTACTTC.

The chain is built from TRBV4-3 and TRBJ2-3, with 7 bases lining up with TRBD1. CDR1 and CDR2 from the germline V gene are LGHNA and YSLEER. CDR3 size: 16 residues. The ends lost 2 bases at V and 3 bases at J; junction bases unmatched: 8. CDR3 in amino acids: CASSQTTGMLTDTQYF. The CDR3 DNA reads as TGCGCCAGCAGCCAAACGACAGGGATGTTAACAGATACGCAGTATTTT.

The rearrangement links TRBV19 to TRBJ2-4; weak D call: TRBD1 (5 bases). The V gene lost 3 bases and the J gene lost 6 bases, with 9 bases spanning the gap. This CDR3 has 13 amino acids. CDR1 is LNHDA and CDR2 is SQIVND in the germline V gene (reference sequence). Written as DNA, the CDR3 is TGTGCCAGTAGTATTAGACAGATAAACATTCAGTACTTC. Residues: CASSIRQINIQYF.

On this clone: At one boundary the junction diverges from the germline segment, which might be a read error. The V gene is TRBV6-1, the J gene TRBJ1-5; 7 bases are a match to TRBD1. CDR3 length equals 15 residues. Per the germline V gene, CDR1 is MNHNS and CDR2 is SASEGT. CDR3 nucleotides: TGTGCCAGTCTTCCTGCCGGGACAGCTAATCAGCCCCAGAATTTT. Translated: CASLPAGTANQPQNF.

The chain combines TRBV28 with TRBJ1-2; no reliable D call. CDR1 is MDHEN and CDR2 is SYDVKM in the germline V gene. CDR3 size: 12 residues. Deletions cut 6 bases from V and 7 bases from J, with 12 bases between. The CDR3 protein is CASSLDTSGYTF. The CDR3 bases are TGTGCCAGCAGCCTCGACACCTCTGGCTACACCTTC.

In DNA form, the CDR3 reads TGCAGCGTTGACCGGGGGGGCAATGAGCAGTTCTTC. Translated: CSVDRGGNEQFF. The V and J genes are TRBV29-1 and TRBJ2-1; 8 bases line up with TRBD2. Trimming removed 3 bases from V and 6 bases from J; junction bases left unmatched: 1. CDR1 is SQVTM, CDR2 ANQGSEA, per germline. CDR3 length: 12 residues.

The chain is built from TRBV6-1 and TRBJ2-7, with TRBD2 matching 7 bases. The V and J ends lost 1 base and 6 bases, in that order; junction bases with no gene match: 6. This CDR3 spans 14 amino acids. In germline, CDR1 is MNHNS, CDR2 SASEGT. The CDR3 sequence: CASSEVGGSVEQYF. Here the CDR3 DNA reads TGTGCCAGCAGTGAAGTCGGCGGGAGTGTCGAGCAGTACTTC.

The count of this clone is one. V and J are TRBV9 and TRBJ2-7, with 8 bases identical to TRBD2. Germline-derived CDR1 and CDR2 are SGDLS and YYNGEE. V shed 6 bases, J shed 0 bases, and the junction held 5 bases outside the gene matches. The CDR3 sequence is 14 residues long. This CDR3 is CASKPAGDSYEQYF. In DNA, the CDR3 is TGTGCCAGCAAGCCAGCGGGGGACTCCTACGAGCAGTACTTC.

The chain recombines TRBV13 with TRBJ2-7; D call uncertain. Trimming took 2 bases from V and 3 from J, leaving 8 bases between them. CDR3 length equals 13 residues. From germline, CDR1 is PRHDT and CDR2 FYEKMQ (reference sequence). The CDR3 here is CASSLNLVYEQYF. Here the CDR3 DNA reads TGTGCCAGCAGCTTAAACTTAGTCTACGAGCAGTACTTC.

V gene TRBV19 combines with J gene TRBJ2-2; TRBD1 agrees at 9 bases. The CDR3 consists of 18 residues. Losses at the gene ends were 5 bases for V and 3 bases for J; bases not matched to a gene: 13. From germline, CDR1 is LNHDA and CDR2 SQIVND (reference sequence). CDR3 region: CASSPNAGTGIHTGELFF. In DNA, the CDR3 is TGTGCCAGTAGTCCTAACGCCGGGACAGGGATTCACACCGGGGAGCTGTTTTTT. The complete variable domain, with remaining parts taken from reference TRBV19 and TRBJ2-2, reads DGGITQSPKYLFRKEGQNVTLSCEQNLNHDAMYWYRQDPGQGLRLIYYSQIVNDFQKGDIAEGYSVSREKKESFPLTVTSAQKNPTAFYLCASSPNAGTGIHTGELFFGEGSRLTVL.

The chain recombines TRBV27 with TRBJ2-3; D possibly corresponds to TRBD2 (6 bases). This CDR3 region has 13 residues. Between the trimmed V and J ends, which lost 5 bases and 8 bases, there was a span of 14 bases. CDR1 MNHEY and CDR2 SMNVEV come from the germline V gene (reference sequence). The chain's CDR3 is CASSAQGGSTQYF. CDR3 nucleotide sequence: TGTGCCAGCAGTGCCCAGGGAGGAAGTACGCAGTATTTT.

This clone came up a few times. The J gene is TRBJ2-2, the V gene TRBV7-9; 7 bases agree with TRBD2. Germline V gene lookup returns CDR1 SEHNR and CDR2 FQNEAQ (reference sequence). The trim removed 4 bases at V and 1 base at J, leaving 9 bases unmatched. The length of the CDR3 is 17 residues. The CDR3 protein is CASSSPGGLMNTGELFF. The CDR3 DNA is TGTGCCAGCAGCTCACCGGGGGGACTAATGAACACCGGGGAGCTGTTTTTT.

The chain uses TRBV5-6 and TRBJ2-7; TRBD1 is a possible D gene (8 bases). Germline loops: CDR1 SGHDT, CDR2 YYEEEE. This CDR3 is built from 15 residues. Trimming removed 4 bases at V and 3 bases at J, with 17 bases between. CDR3 sequence: CASSPLQGGGYEQYF. The CDR3 coding sequence is TGTGCCAGCAGCCCGTTACAGGGGGGGGGCTACGAGCAGTACTTC.

The chain joins TRBV7-2 to TRBJ1-4; the D gene is possibly TRBD1 (5 bases). Germline CDR1 SGHTA, CDR2 FQGNSA. CDR3 length: 15 amino acids. With 2 bases removed from V and 3 bases from J, the gap between germline ends came to 10 bases. The DNA of the CDR3 is TGTGCCAGCAGCTTAAATCGACAGCCTAATGAAAAACTGTTTTTT. Its protein product is CASSLNRQPNEKLFF. Full variable domain (rest looked up from reference TRBV7-2 and TRBJ1-4): GAGVSQSPSNKVTEKGKDVELRCDPISGHTALYWYRQSLGQGLEFLIYFQGNSAPDKSGLPSDRFSAERTGGSVSTLTIQRTQQEDSAVYLCASSLNRQPNEKLFFGSGTQLSVL.

The chain carries TRBV19 and TRBJ1-4, with TRBD1 identical over 7 bases. The CDR3 length is 16 residues. V gave up 4 bases and J gave up 3 bases; unmatched junction bases: 8. Germline CDR1 is LNHDA and CDR2 is SQIVND (reference sequence). CDR3 in DNA: TGTGCCAGTAGTAACTCCAGGGGGTTTTCTAATGAAAAACTGTTTTTT. Encoded protein: CASSNSRGFSNEKLFF.

CDR3 sequence: CASSVDPGPNTEAFF. CDR3 DNA sequence: TGTGCCAGCAGCGTAGATCCAGGGCCGAACACTGAAGCTTTCTTT. This chain uses TRBV9 with TRBJ1-1, with D tentatively TRBD1 (5 bases). Germline V CDR1 and CDR2: SGDLS, YYNGEE. With 0 bases removed from V and 1 base from J, the gap between germline ends came to 10 bases. This CDR3 is built from 15 residues.

The genes are TRBV11-2 and TRBJ1-3; the D gene is possibly TRBD1 (5 bases). Trimming pared 5 bases from V and 6 bases from J, leaving 14 bases between. The CDR3 is made up of 14 amino acids. Germline CDR1 reads SGHAT; CDR2 reads FQNNGV. The CDR3 coding sequence is TGTGCCAGCAGCCCCGGGACTGTCTTAAACACCATATATTTT. The encoded protein is CASSPGTVLNTIYF.

The chain couples TRBV29-1 to TRBJ1-1; 9 nucleotides agree with TRBD1. Germline CDR1 reads SQVTM; CDR2 reads ANQGSEA. The CDR3 runs to 15 residues. With V trimmed by 1 base and J by 6 bases, 9 bases remained unmatched. The chain's CDR3 is CSVEVGQGLKAEAFF. CDR3 nucleotides: TGCAGCGTTGAAGTGGGACAGGGTTTGAAGGCTGAAGCTTTCTTT.